These T cell receptor beta chains were read from a single sample in a study of technical replicates of blood from a handful of donors. TCRdb keeps only in-frame clones here, not all; method: immunoSEQ multiplex PCR. The sample consists of 65,000 to 80,000 clones, 98% of them appearing once. Sequenced: T cells isolated from PBMCs. The receptors originated from a human donor in good health. The conserved cysteine and the conserved F or W are not part of the CDR3 here. Fields, in order: V gene, CDR3 protein.

V gene: TRBV5-6
CDR3 protein: ASSLDRGETQY

V gene: TRBV6-5
CDR3 protein: ASSYGLSQEETQY

V gene: TRBV5-6
CDR3 protein: ASSLWFSGRLPDTQY

V gene: TRBV30
CDR3 protein: AWSARERTEKLF

V gene: TRBV7-6
CDR3 protein: ASSLGGLPYNEQF

V gene: TRBV23-1
CDR3 protein: ASSTTDPQPQH

V gene: TRBV4-1
CDR3 protein: ASSQLQGLNTEAF

V gene: TRBV15
CDR3 protein: ATSRDEGGTQY

V gene: TRBV4-2
CDR3 protein: ASSAQGAPGEAF

V gene: TRBV23-1
CDR3 protein: ASSVREMNTEAF

V gene: TRBV2
CDR3 protein: ASEGGGGRSYEQY

V gene: TRBV7-2
CDR3 protein: ASSSWTSERDMGEQF

V gene: TRBV6-6
CDR3 protein: ASSDPTGGDTEAF

V gene: TRBV12-5
CDR3 protein: ASGSQGIDNEQF

V gene: TRBV19
CDR3 protein: ASSMPGLGQGAEQY

V gene: TRBV5-6
CDR3 protein: ASSLAREPYNEQF

V gene: TRBV7-3
CDR3 protein: ASSLWSGSSNEQF